The clone carrying this T cell receptor beta chain came up once. CDR3 size: 18 residues. Trimming stripped 3 bases from V and 0 bases from J, with 20 bases between. The germline gives CDR1 LGHDT, CDR2 YNNKEL (reference sequence). This entry comes from a study of blood T cell repertoires in COVID-19. About the research overall: The United States, Italy and Spain were the sources of the acute and convalescent COVID-19 samples. In each case, the material was cDNA or gDNA derived from T cells, B-cell-depleted T cells, or PBMCs.

Study processing details: Estimated nucleated cell counts came from reference gene primer amplification. Repertoires were generated with immunoSEQ multiplex PCR, while TCRdb's copy carries only in-frame clones and drops some. The DNA gave D and trimming, while V, J and clone size come from that table. The sample contains more than 200,000 clones, approximately 82% of which appear only once. The sample consisted of peripheral blood. The rearrangement uses TRBV3-1 (or the pseudogene TRBV3-2) and TRBJ1-2, with D uncertain. This clonotype was sampled from a man aged 35-49 years with active or convalescent COVID-19. CDR3 sequence (DNA): TGTGCCAGCAGCCATTCCTCGATACTGCTATCGGCTAACTATGGCTACACCTTC. Translated, it gives CASSHSSILLSANYGYTF.